A selection of T cell receptor beta chains follows, all from one sample in a study of blood T cell repertoires in COVID-19. Some clones are missing from TCRdb's copy, which holds only in-frame ones; the method was immunoSEQ multiplex PCR. The sample has 200,000 to 250,000 clones, more than 75% seen once. Sequenced material: peripheral blood. Receptors originate from a man aged 35-49 years with acute or convalescent COVID-19. The CDR3 runs from the conserved cysteine through the conserved F or W. The D gene is left open where the match is weak. Rows may omit the clone size; those that give it use once, few, many or a size class.

V	J	D	size	CDR3	DNA
TRBV4-3	TRBJ1-3	-	-	CASSQDSESSGNTIYF	TGCGCCAGCAGCCAAGATAGCGAGAGCTCTGGAAACACCATATATTTT
TRBV2	TRBJ2-2	TRBD1	-	CASSRQGDTGELFF	TGTGCCAGCAGTCGACAGGGCGACACCGGGGAGCTGTTTTTT
TRBV27	TRBJ2-7	TRBD1	-	CASSSRTGGSYEQYF	TGTGCCAGCAGTTCCAGGACAGGGGGGTCCTACGAGCAGTACTTC
TRBV11-3	TRBJ2-1	-	few	CASSVDSFYNEQFF	TGTGCCAGCAGCGTAGACTCCTTCTACAATGAGCAGTTCTTC
TRBV28	TRBJ2-1	TRBD2	-	CASSTKRGPYNEQFF	TGTGCCAGCAGTACTAAGCGGGGGCCCTACAATGAGCAGTTCTTC
TRBV11-3	TRBJ2-5	TRBD1	-	CASSPGTGGTQYF	TGTGCCAGCAGCCCCGGGACAGGGGGGACCCAGTACTTC
TRBV2	TRBJ1-6	-	-	CASSVTVLNSPLHF	TGTGCCAGCAGTGTAACGGTACTTAATTCACCCCTCCACTTT
TRBV7-2	TRBJ2-1	TRBD1	once	CASSSRQGIGNEQFF	TGTGCCAGCAGCTCCAGACAGGGAATTGGCAATGAGCAGTTCTTC
TRBV14	TRBJ1-4	-	-	CASSQTPGDEKLFF	TGTGCCAGCAGCCAAACCCCGGGAGATGAAAAACTGTTTTTT
TRBV6-5	TRBJ1-2	-	-	CASIGVSGYTF	TGTGCCAGCATCGGAGTTTCTGGCTACACCTTC
TRBV28	TRBJ2-2	TRBD2	-	CASSRTRLGTGELFF	TGTGCCAGCAGTCGGACTAGGCTAGGCACCGGGGAGCTGTTTTTT
TRBV5-1	TRBJ2-3	-	-	CASSLTDTQYF	TGCGCCAGCAGCCTCACAGATACGCAGTATTTT
TRBV7-9	TRBJ1-2	-	-	CASSLSPQGRGYTF	TGTGCCAGCAGCTTGTCTCCTCAGGGGCGAGGCTACACCTTC
TRBV5-1	TRBJ1-3	TRBD1	-	CASSRGQGDGNTIYF	TGCGCCAGCAGCAGGGGACAGGGTGACGGAAACACCATATATTTT
TRBV5-4	TRBJ2-5	TRBD1	-	CASSLTGTGIQETQYF	TGTGCCAGCAGCTTGACGGGGACAGGGATCCAAGAGACCCAGTACTTC
TRBV6-2/TRBV6-3	TRBJ1-2	-	-	CASSYDLAGYGYTF	TGTGCCAGCAGTTATGACCTTGCGGGGTATGGCTACACCTTC
TRBV5-4	TRBJ1-1	-	-	CASSGKGGNTEAFF	TGTGCCAGCAGCGGCAAAGGGGGGAACACTGAAGCTTTCTTT
TRBV12-3/TRBV12-4	TRBJ1-1	TRBD1	few	CASSSTGATEAFF	TGTGCCAGCAGTTCGACAGGGGCCACTGAAGCTTTCTTT
TRBV12-3/TRBV12-4	TRBJ1-1	-	-	CASIRTAEAFF	TGTGCCAGCATAAGGACAGCTGAAGCTTTCTTT
TRBV6-4	TRBJ1-1	TRBD1	-	CASSVDRGRGHTEAFF	TGTGCCAGCAGTGTGGACAGGGGGCGAGGGCACACTGAAGCTTTCTTT
TRBV2	TRBJ2-5	TRBD1	once	CASGRWGWGTGYQETQYF	TGTGCCAGCGGCCGATGGGGGTGGGGGACAGGATACCAAGAGACCCAGTACTTC
TRBV4-3	TRBJ1-2	-	once	CASSPKDSPNYGYTF	TGCGCCAGCAGCCCGAAGGACAGTCCTAACTATGGCTACACCTTC
TRBV10-3	TRBJ1-5	-	-	CAIRGEVGNQPQHF	TGTGCCATCAGGGGGGAGGTGGGCAATCAGCCCCAGCATTTT
TRBV6-1	TRBJ2-1	TRBD1	-	CASSEMTGDEQFF	TGTGCCAGCAGTGAGATGACAGGGGATGAGCAGTTCTTC
TRBV5-1	TRBJ2-6	-	-	CASSLPGSGANVLTF	TGCGCCAGCAGCTTGCCCGGCTCTGGGGCCAACGTCCTGACTTTC
TRBV4-1	TRBJ2-5	-	-	CASSHPLQETQYF	TGCGCCAGCAGCCACCCACTACAAGAGACCCAGTACTTC
TRBV18	TRBJ1-2	-	-	CASSPLYQDPSGYTF	TGTGCCAGCTCACCTCTGTACCAGGATCCCTCGGGCTACACCTTC
TRBV7-2	TRBJ1-3	-	-	CASSPTGSMVGNTIYF	TGTGCCAGCAGCCCTACAGGGAGCATGGTAGGAAACACCATATATTTT
TRBV11-2	TRBJ2-7	TRBD1	-	CAIRQGGSEQYF	TGTGCCATTCGACAGGGGGGGAGCGAGCAGTACTTC
TRBV14	TRBJ1-2	TRBD1	-	CASSQDGTETNYGYTF	TGTGCCAGCAGCCAAGATGGGACAGAGACTAACTATGGCTACACCTTC
TRBV7-2	TRBJ2-3	-	-	CASSLGALSTDTQYF	TGTGCCAGCAGCTTAGGGGCCCTATCCACAGATACGCAGTATTTT
TRBV7-3	TRBJ2-3	TRBD2	once	CASSPGEGPITDTQYF	TGTGCCAGCAGCCCCGGGGAGGGGCCTATCACAGATACGCAGTATTTT
TRBV4-3	TRBJ1-2	-	-	CASSDREGSIIYTF	TGCGCCAGCAGCGATCGGGAAGGCTCTATAATCTACACCTTC
TRBV27	TRBJ1-5	-	-	CASSVSGSPNQPQHF	TGTGCCAGCAGTGTTTCAGGGTCCCCCAATCAGCCCCAGCATTTT
TRBV30	TRBJ1-5	-	-	CAWSDSPIGSPQHF	TGTGCCTGGAGTGATTCGCCAATCGGTTCGCCCCAGCATTTT
TRBV3-1/TRBV3-2	TRBJ1-2	TRBD1	few	CASSQEWGQGNYGYTF	TGTGCCAGCAGCCAAGAATGGGGACAGGGGAACTATGGCTACACCTTC
TRBV7-2	TRBJ1-2	-	few	CASSLSNRDYGYTF	TGTGCCAGCAGCCTAAGTAACAGGGACTATGGCTACACCTTC
TRBV6-5	TRBJ1-2	-	-	CASSLNRDGNYGYTF	TGTGCCAGCAGTTTAAACAGGGATGGGAACTATGGCTACACCTTC
TRBV10-3	TRBJ1-1	-	-	CAISDPTENTEAFF	TGTGCCATCAGTGACCCTACAGAGAACACTGAAGCTTTCTTT
TRBV2	TRBJ2-1	TRBD2	-	CASSALGGLAGRGSYNEQFF	TGTGCCAGCAGTGCACTAGGAGGACTAGCGGGGAGGGGCTCCTACAATGAGCAGTTCTTC
TRBV7-3	TRBJ2-1	-	-	CASSPAPAEAEQFF	TGTGCCAGCAGCCCCGCCCCGGCGGAGGCTGAGCAGTTCTTC
TRBV7-2	TRBJ1-1	-	once	CASSLGQTYEAFF	TGTGCCAGCAGCTTAGGACAGACATATGAAGCTTTCTTT
TRBV7-2	TRBJ2-1	TRBD2	once	CASSGRAGSSYNEQFF	TGTGCCAGCAGCGGCCGAGCGGGGAGTTCCTACAATGAGCAGTTCTTC
TRBV7-9	TRBJ1-1	-	-	CASSPPRGGEEDTEAFF	TGTGCCAGCAGCCCCCCGCGGGGCGGGGAGGAGGACACTGAAGCTTTCTTT
TRBV24-1	TRBJ1-2	-	-	CATRPGKDYGYTF	TGTGCCACCCGCCCAGGGAAGGACTATGGCTACACCTTC
TRBV11-3	TRBJ1-1	TRBD1	-	CASSRGTGKDTEAFF	TGTGCCAGCAGCCGCGGGACAGGGAAGGACACTGAAGCTTTCTTT
TRBV2	TRBJ1-5	-	-	CASSVELNQPQHF	TGTGCCAGCAGTGTGGAGCTAAATCAGCCCCAGCATTTT
TRBV7-9	TRBJ2-2	-	few	CASSLAHSERSAGELFF	TGTGCCAGCAGCTTAGCGCACAGTGAACGGTCGGCCGGGGAGCTGTTTTTT
TRBV5-1	TRBJ2-1	TRBD2	few	CASSPGLAGGPSYNEQFF	TGCGCCAGCAGCCCGGGACTAGCGGGGGGTCCCTCCTACAATGAGCAGTTCTTC
TRBV19	TRBJ1-5	-	-	CASRAGTPSNQPQHF	TGTGCCAGTAGAGCAGGAACACCTAGCAATCAGCCCCAGCATTTT
TRBV6-5	TRBJ1-1	-	-	CAIRRAGNTEAFF	TGTGCCATTAGGAGGGCAGGGAACACTGAAGCTTTCTTT
TRBV28	TRBJ1-2	-	-	CASSSPHSGQDGYTF	TGTGCCAGCAGTTCCCCGCATTCAGGTCAAGATGGCTACACCTTC
TRBV27	TRBJ1-1	-	-	CASSLRDGTEAFF	TGTGCCAGCAGTTTACGGGATGGGACTGAAGCTTTCTTT
TRBV7-2	TRBJ1-3	TRBD1	-	CASSLVRTGASGNTIYF	TGTGCCAGCAGCTTAGTCAGGACAGGGGCATCTGGAAACACCATATATTTT
TRBV5-8	TRBJ1-5	-	-	CASSDRGYNQPQHF	TGTGCCAGCAGCGATAGGGGGTACAATCAGCCCCAGCATTTT
TRBV5-1	TRBJ2-5	-	once	CASSLGLQGTQYF	TGCGCCAGCAGCTTGGGACTTCAAGGGACCCAGTACTTC